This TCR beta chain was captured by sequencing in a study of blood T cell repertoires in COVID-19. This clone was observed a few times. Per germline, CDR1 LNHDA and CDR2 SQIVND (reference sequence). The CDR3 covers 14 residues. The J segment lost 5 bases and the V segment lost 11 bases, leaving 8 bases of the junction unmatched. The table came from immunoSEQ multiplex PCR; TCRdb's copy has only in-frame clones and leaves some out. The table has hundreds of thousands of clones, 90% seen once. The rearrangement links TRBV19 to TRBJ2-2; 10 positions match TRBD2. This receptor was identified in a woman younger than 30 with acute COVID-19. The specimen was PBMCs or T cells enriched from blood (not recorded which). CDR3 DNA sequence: TGTGCCGGATCTAGCGGGAGTTTTACCGGGGAGCTGTTTTTT. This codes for CAGSSGSFTGELFF. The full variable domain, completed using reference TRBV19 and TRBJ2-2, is DGGITQSPKYLFRKEGQNVTLSCEQNLNHDAMYWYRQDPGQGLRLIYYSQIVNDFQKGDIAEGYSVSREKKESFPLTVTSAQKNPTAFYLCAGSSGSFTGELFFGEGSRLTVL.